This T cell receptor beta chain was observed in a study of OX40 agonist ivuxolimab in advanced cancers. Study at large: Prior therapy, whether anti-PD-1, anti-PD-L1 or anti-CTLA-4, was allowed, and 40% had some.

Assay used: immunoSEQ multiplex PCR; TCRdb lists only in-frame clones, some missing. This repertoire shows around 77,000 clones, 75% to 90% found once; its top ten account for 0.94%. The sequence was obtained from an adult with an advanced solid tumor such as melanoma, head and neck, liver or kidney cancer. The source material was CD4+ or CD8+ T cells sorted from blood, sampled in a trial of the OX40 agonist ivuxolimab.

CDR3 amino acids: CASSLGGLAGKEQYF. The CDR3 DNA reads TGTGCCAGCAGCTTAGGAGGACTAGCGGGAAAGGAGCAGTACTTC. The rearrangement joins TRBV7-9 to TRBJ2-7, with 12 bases lining up with TRBD2. Germline V gene lookup returns CDR1 SEHNR and CDR2 FQNEAQ (reference sequence). Trimming cost V 1 base and J 7 bases; bases outside gene matches: 5. This CDR3 region has 15 residues.